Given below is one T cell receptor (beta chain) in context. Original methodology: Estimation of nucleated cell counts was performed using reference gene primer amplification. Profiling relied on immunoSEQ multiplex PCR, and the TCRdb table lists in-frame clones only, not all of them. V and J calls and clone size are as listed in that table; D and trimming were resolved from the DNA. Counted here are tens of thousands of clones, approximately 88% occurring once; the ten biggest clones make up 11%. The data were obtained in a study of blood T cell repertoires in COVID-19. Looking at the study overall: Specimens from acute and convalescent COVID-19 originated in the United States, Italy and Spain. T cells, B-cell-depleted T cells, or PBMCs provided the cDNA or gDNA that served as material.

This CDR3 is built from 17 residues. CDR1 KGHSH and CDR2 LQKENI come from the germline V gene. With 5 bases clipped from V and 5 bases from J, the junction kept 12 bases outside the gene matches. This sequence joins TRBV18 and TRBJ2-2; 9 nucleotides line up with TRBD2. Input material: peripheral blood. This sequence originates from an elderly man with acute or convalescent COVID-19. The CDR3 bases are TGTGCCAGCTCATCCCTGATAGCGGGGGCCGGAACCGGGGAGCTGTTTTTT. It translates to CASSSLIAGAGTGELFF.